The source of this T cell receptor (beta chain) is a study of vaccination and CD4 T cells after COVID-19. The treatment here: approximately 9-day PBMC culture with coronavirus spike peptide pools or control peptides (ViraFEST assay). An unexposed donor provided the CD4+ T cells, which were collected before the COVID-19 pandemic (2011-2018). The Oncomine TCR Beta short-read assay was applied to DNA of cultured CD4+ T cells. Researchers extracted genomic DNA from CD4+ T cells that had been cultured. TCRdb re-analysed the PCR reads in MiXCR, keeping a single row per CDR3 protein. The sample records some 12,000 distinct CDR3 sequences, roughly 28% being singletons. Germline lookup yields CDR1 SGHTA and CDR2 FQGNSA. V was pared by 5 bases and J by 8 bases, with 16 bases between. The CDR3 spans 14 residues. As regards this clonotype: The antigen remains unidentified.

The chain couples TRBV7-2 to TRBJ2-1; D remains ambiguous. Sequencing input: CD4+ T cells from blood, cultured in vitro. The origin of this receptor is a human donor in good health. This CDR3 reads CASSPARSMHEQFF. The CDR3 DNA sequence: TGTGCCAGCAGCCCAGCCCGGAGTATGCATGAGCAGTTCTTC.